This T cell receptor (beta chain) was found in a study of post-analysis software for immune sequencing data. The wider study: Some patients lacked subtype; others had relapsing-remitting, secondary progressive or progressive-relapsing disease. Whole-study results and caveats: Patients showed TRBV5-6, TRBV5-1 and TRBV20-1 among roughly 5 TRBV segments more frequent than in controls. For normalized Chao1 diversity, multiple sclerosis patients scored significantly lower than controls did.

Tagging with unique molecular identifiers was a feature of the TCR beta cDNA libraries. From approximately 1 to 10 million T cells, around 500,000 cDNA molecules were obtained. TCRdb reanalysed the PCR reads using MiXCR and keeps one entry per CDR3 protein. The sample carries about 400,000 distinct CDR3 sequences, roughly 38% recorded once. Per germline, CDR1 SGHVS and CDR2 FNYEAQ. The germline V and J ends were trimmed by 4 bases and 6 bases, with 10 bases remaining between them. There are 13 residues in the CDR3. This clonotype has just a few counts. What it binds is not known. This TCR came from a girl between 5 and 17 years old with multiple sclerosis. V usage is TRBV7-6 and J usage is TRBJ2-4; D not certain. Material: blood. The CDR3 here is CASSSGSGNIQYF. The CDR3 region has the DNA TGTGCCAGCAGCTCCGGTAGTGGAAACATTCAGTACTTC.